The clone carrying this T cell receptor beta chain was observed at least ten times. Its antigen is currently unknown. The CDR3 runs to 14 residues. The germline gives CDR1 DFQATT, CDR2 SNEGSKA (reference sequence). V lost 3 bases and J 3 bases, leaving 14 bases between the germline ends. The source of the sample is a study of T cells in Graves' hyperthyroidism and ophthalmopathy. Exclusions: uncontrolled infection, other autoimmune disease, pregnancy, lactation. The study, taken as a whole, reports: Most expanded thyroid clonotypes above 0.001 also appeared in blood.

TCR beta CDR3 regions were amplified from RNA transcripts. Primed by the HTBI set, a first-round RT-PCR was run on the TCR CDR3. One entry per CDR3 protein results from TCRdb running MiXCR on the multiplex PCR reads. In the table there are fewer than 650,000 distinct CDR3 sequences, roughly 14% of which are singletons. Material: blood. The receptor comes from a middle-aged woman with Graves' ophthalmopathy. The chain recombines TRBV20-1 with TRBJ2-5, with D perhaps being TRBD1 or TRBD2 (5 bases each). The CDR3 loop reads CSASTGDPKETQYF. The CDR3 region has the DNA TGCAGTGCTAGTACCGGGGACCCTAAAGAGACCCAGTACTTC.